What follows are 4 T cell receptor beta chains derived from one specimen sequenced in a study of graft-versus-host responses after intestinal transplantation. Some clones are missing from TCRdb's copy, which holds only in-frame ones; the method was immunoSEQ multiplex PCR. The table includes tens of thousands of clones, 85% to 95% detected once. The antigens these receptors bind are not known. Material: unstimulated CD8+ T cells sorted from spleen or lymph node cells, obtained before intestinal transplant. The receptors derive from a human donor who received an intestinal transplant.

The J gene is TRBJ2-5, the V gene TRBV7-9; no clear D gene. V lost 3 bases, J lost 2 bases, and 7 bases lay in between. The CDR3 sequence is 13 residues long. In germline, CDR1 is SEHNR, CDR2 FQNEAQ (reference sequence). The CDR3 nucleotides read TGTGCCAGCAGCTTCTCCCTGCAAGAGACCCAGTACTTC. Amino acid sequence: CASSFSLQETQYF.

This chain joins TRBV4-1 and TRBJ1-5; 8 nucleotides agree with TRBD1. Germline V gene lookup returns CDR1 MGHRA and CDR2 YSYEKL. The J segment lost 6 bases and the V segment lost 0 bases, leaving 4 bases of the junction unmatched. The length of the CDR3 is 15 residues. The CDR3 sequence is CASSQEGQGGQPQHF. CDR3 nucleotide sequence: TGCGCCAGCAGCCAAGAAGGACAGGGTGGTCAGCCCCAGCATTTT.

The CDR3 sequence is CASSRPGHEQYF. DNA of the CDR3: TGTGCCAGCAGCCGCCCGGGCCACGAGCAGTACTTC. The V and J genes are TRBV7-6 and TRBJ2-7; D is ambiguous. This CDR3 is 12 amino acids long. The germline V and J ends were trimmed by 5 bases and 5 bases, with 10 bases remaining between them. Germline-derived CDR1 and CDR2 are SGHVS and FNYEAQ.

The chain has TRBV19 and TRBJ2-2; D ambiguous. The CDR3 runs to 14 residues. V was shortened by 0 bases and J by 2 bases, with 4 bases between the two germline ends. Germline values: CDR1 LNHDA, CDR2 SQIVND (reference sequence). The DNA of the CDR3 is TGTGCCAGTAGTATAGACGCAAACACCGGGGAGCTGTTTTTT. Translating gives CASSIDANTGELFF.